These 22 T cell receptor beta chains were sequenced from one sample in a study of neurological immune-mediated disorders. Using its own MiXCR run on the 5' RACE reads, TCRdb lists one record per CDR3 protein. This table holds about 55,000 distinct CDR3 sequences, 4.2% found once. The specimen was PBMCs. The receptors stem from a man in his forties or fifties with multiple sclerosis.

This clonotype showed up just a few times. The J gene is TRBJ2-5, the V gene TRBV20-1; possible D gene TRBD2, 6 bases. The length of the CDR3 is 18 residues. V shed 3 bases and J shed 2 bases, with 25 bases lying between them. Germline V gives CDR1 DFQATT, CDR2 SNEGSKA (reference sequence). CDR3 DNA: TGCAGTGCTAGCCCCGATTCGACTAGTGGGTACTGGCAAGAGACCCAGTACTTC. It encodes CSASPDSTSGYWQETQYF.

This clonotype was detected many times. The rearrangement links TRBV6-5 to TRBJ2-1; D perhaps matches TRBD2 (6 bases). This CDR3 comprises 15 residues. Germline CDR1 and CDR2: MNHEY and SVGAGI. V lost 8 bases and J 6 bases, leaving 20 bases between the germline ends. DNA of the CDR3: TGTGCCAGCCGGAGGGCTCACACACCAGCCAATGAGCAGTTCTTC. Translated, it gives CASRRAHTPANEQFF.

The rearrangement links TRBV5-5 to TRBJ1-1, with D possibly TRBD1 on 6 matching bases. The CDR3 runs 14 residues. V lost 2 bases and J 3 bases, leaving 11 bases between the germline ends. The V gene's germline CDR1 is SGHKS and CDR2 YYEKEE (reference sequence). The chain's CDR3 is CASSFRTDYTEAFF. The CDR3 region has the DNA TGTGCCAGCAGCTTTCGGACAGATTACACTGAAGCTTTCTTT.

This clonotype occurred a few times. CDR3 residues: CSARDSGGELFF. The CDR3 DNA reads TGCAGCGCCCGGGACTCTGGCGGGGAGCTGTTTTTT. The chain is built from TRBV29-1 and TRBJ2-2; a weak D match, TRBD2 (6 bases). V dropped 7 bases and J dropped 7 bases, with 13 bases sitting between them. Germline CDR1 reads SQVTM; CDR2 reads ANQGSEA. This CDR3 is 12 amino acids long.

The gene calls are TRBV9 and TRBJ2-7; D is ambiguous. The CDR3 is 13 residues long. V lost 0 bases to trimming and J lost 3 bases, with 7 bases between them. Germline V gene data show CDR1 as SGDLS and CDR2 as YYNGEE. DNA of the CDR3: TGTGCCAGCAGCGTAGACTTACACTACGAGCAGTACTTC. It encodes CASSVDLHYEQYF.

This clonotype was detected ten times or more. This chain connects TRBV7-7 to TRBJ2-7; the match to TRBD1 covers 11 bases. The V and J ends lost 5 bases and 5 bases, in that order; junction bases with no gene match: 8. Germline V gene sequence: CDR1 SSHAT, CDR2 FNYEAQ (reference sequence). The CDR3 totals 15 residues. The CDR3 sequence is CASSTGTGGNHEQYF. The CDR3 DNA follows: TGTGCCAGCAGCACCGGGACAGGGGGGAATCACGAGCAGTACTTC.

Many counts were recorded for this clonotype. The chain uses TRBV5-1 and TRBJ2-7; D gene ambiguous. CDR1 SGHRS and CDR2 YFSETQ come from the germline V gene. V was trimmed by 0 bases and J by 2 bases, leaving 6 bases between them. This CDR3 spans 13 amino acids. DNA for the CDR3: TGCGCCAGCAGCTTGGGCAATACCTACGAGCAGTACTTC. It translates to CASSLGNTYEQYF. The variable domain in full, completed from reference TRBV5-1 and TRBJ2-7, reads KAGVTQTPRYLIKTRGQQVTLSCSPISGHRSVSWYQQTPGQGLQFLFEYFSETQRNKGNFPGRFSGRQFSNSRSEMNVSTLELGDSALYLCASSLGNTYEQYFGPGTRLTVT.

The sample holds a few counts of this clonotype. The chain combines TRBV5-1 with TRBJ1-3; a weak D match, TRBD1 (5 bases). Between the trimmed V and J ends, which lost 4 bases and 2 bases, there was a span of 10 bases. Germline values: CDR1 SGHRS, CDR2 YFSETQ. The CDR3 spans 14 residues. CDR3 region: CASSTGGTGNTIYF. CDR3 nucleotides: TGCGCCAGCAGCACCGGGGGGACTGGAAACACCATATATTTT.

At least ten counts were recorded for this clonotype. The rearrangement uses TRBV5-1 and TRBJ2-1, with D perhaps matching TRBD1 or TRBD2 (5 bases each). Germline CDR1 SGHRS, CDR2 YFSETQ. V was trimmed by 2 bases and J by 7 bases, leaving 13 bases between them. CDR3 length equals 14 residues. The CDR3 loop reads CASSLMGPLNEQFF. Here the CDR3 DNA reads TGCGCCAGCAGCTTAATGGGACCTTTAAATGAGCAGTTCTTC.

This clonotype has more than one count but fewer than ten. The chain is built from TRBV5-1 and TRBJ2-1; D remains ambiguous. Trimming stripped 0 bases from V and 4 bases from J, with 14 bases between. The V gene's germline CDR1 is SGHRS and CDR2 YFSETQ. The CDR3 loop spans 16 amino acids. The CDR3 sequence: CASSLGRVTLYNEQFF. The CDR3 nucleotides read TGCGCCAGCAGCTTGGGCCGTGTGACTTTGTACAATGAGCAGTTCTTC.

This clonotype occurred a few times. The chain joins TRBV28 to TRBJ2-7; 7 bases are a match to TRBD1. The CDR3 consists of 15 residues. Germline V CDR1 and CDR2: MDHEN, SYDVKM. The ends lost 2 bases at V and 3 bases at J; junction bases unmatched: 7. The CDR3 sequence: CASSLTGARYYEQYF. DNA for the CDR3: TGTGCCAGCAGTTTAACAGGGGCCCGCTACTACGAGCAGTACTTC.

Note on this clonotype: One end of the junction fails to match germline, which may point to a read error. V and J are TRBV6-5 and TRBJ1-5; the D gene is possibly TRBD1 (5 bases). Germline CDR1 reads MNHEY; CDR2 reads SVGAGI. The CDR3 has 13 residues. CDR3 amino acids: CASSSSRGQPQNF. In DNA, the CDR3 is TGTGCCAGCAGTTCCAGCCGGGGCCAGCCCCAGAATTTT.

This clonotype was seen repeatedly, ten times or more. The genes are TRBV7-9 and TRBJ2-7; D possibly uses TRBD1 or TRBD2 (5 bases each). The CDR3 is 17 residues long. The V gene's germline CDR1 is SEHNR and CDR2 FQNEAQ (reference sequence). Trimming stripped 5 bases from V and 0 bases from J, with 20 bases between. This chain's CDR3 is CASSPYEGRASSYEQYF. Here the CDR3 DNA reads TGTGCCAGCAGCCCGTACGAGGGGCGGGCCAGCTCCTACGAGCAGTACTTC. Combining the CDR3 with reference TRBV7-9 and TRBJ2-7 gives the whole variable domain DTGVSQNPRHKITKRGQNVTFRCDPISEHNRLYWYRQTLGQGPEFLTYFQNEAQLEKSRLLSDRFSAERPKGSFSTLEIQRTEQGDSAMYLCASSPYEGRASSYEQYFGPGTRLTVT.

Many counts were recorded for this clonotype. CDR3: CASSLGPSETQYF. The CDR3 nucleotides read TGTGCCAGCAGCTTAGGTCCTAGTGAGACCCAGTACTTC. This chain links TRBV7-6 with TRBJ2-5; D call uncertain. The CDR3 runs 13 residues. The V end was cut by 1 base, the J end by 5 bases, with 8 bases between. Germline values: CDR1 SGHVS, CDR2 FNYEAQ.

This clonotype was counted at least ten times. The chain combines TRBV5-8 with TRBJ2-5; TRBD1 is a possible D gene (6 bases). CDR1 and CDR2 (germline): SGHTS, YDEGEE. The CDR3 length is 15 residues. V dropped 4 bases and J dropped 5 bases, with 18 bases sitting between them. The CDR3 DNA reads TGTGCCAGCAGCGTACAGGGCTCGAGTGGCGAGACCCAGTACTTC. As protein: CASSVQGSSGETQYF.

This clonotype was picked up many times. The chain uses TRBV4-2 and TRBJ2-7; D call uncertain. The CDR3 runs 13 residues. Between the trimmed V and J ends, which lost 2 bases and 7 bases, there was a span of 12 bases. The germline gives CDR1 LGHNA, CDR2 YNFKEQ. In DNA form, the CDR3 reads TGTGCCAGCAGCCAACGATCTGGGCTGGAGCAGTACTTC. Amino acids: CASSQRSGLEQYF.

This clonotype was detected ten times or more. This sequence joins TRBV5-1 and TRBJ2-3, with 11 bases fitting TRBD2. CDR3 length: 17 residues. Trimming took 3 bases from V and 3 from J; bases not matched to a gene: 9. Germline V CDR1 and CDR2: SGHRS, YFSETQ. CDR3 protein: CASSSLLAGGSTDTQYF. The CDR3 region has the DNA TGCGCCAGCAGCTCCTTGCTAGCGGGGGGATCTACAGATACGCAGTATTTT.

Many counts were recorded for this clonotype. The J gene is TRBJ2-1, the V gene TRBV20-1; TRBD2 agrees at 8 bases. The CDR3 contains 14 residues. Looked up from germline, CDR1 is DFQATT and CDR2 is SNEGSKA (reference sequence). V lost 4 bases and J lost 4; bases outside the gene matches: 6. The chain's CDR3 is CSATSGRRYNEQFF. The CDR3 DNA reads TGCAGTGCTACTAGCGGGCGGAGATACAATGAGCAGTTCTTC.

CDR3 coding DNA: TGTGCCAGCAGGGGGACTAGTCTTACCTACGAGCAGTACTTC. Translated: CASRGTSLTYEQYF. The rearrangement links TRBV7-2 to TRBJ2-7, with TRBD2 matching 8 bases. The length of the CDR3 is 14 residues. Trimming cost V 6 bases and J 2 bases; bases outside gene matches: 6. Germline V gives CDR1 SGHTA, CDR2 FQGNSA.

This clonotype came up many times. This chain uses TRBV9 with TRBJ1-4, with TRBD1 as a possible D gene (5 bases). CDR1 is SGDLS and CDR2 is YYNGEE in the germline V gene. The CDR3 sequence is 14 residues long. Trimming stripped 4 bases from V and 7 bases from J, with 14 bases between. The CDR3 DNA follows: TGTGCCAGCAGCCTGGACGGGGGGAGTGAAAAACTGTTTTTT. Residues: CASSLDGGSEKLFF.

Regarding this clonotype: Just one base apart from a much larger clone, this may be a read error. The V gene is TRBV6-6, the J gene TRBJ2-7; D possibly corresponds to TRBD1 (6 bases). V lost 0 bases and J lost 3, with 9 bases in between. The CDR3 consists of 14 residues. CDR1 is MNHNY, CDR2 SVGAGI, per germline (reference sequence). CDR3 sequence reads: CASSYSGANYEQYF. The CDR3 bases are TGTGCCAGCAGTTACTCGGGGGCAAACTACGAGCAGTACTTC.

This rearrangement joins TRBV2 to TRBJ1-1, with D possibly being TRBD1 (6 bases). The CDR3 has 13 residues. The germline gives CDR1 SNHLY, CDR2 FYNNEI. V was cut by 9 bases and J by 0 bases, with 11 bases left in between. As DNA, the CDR3 is TGTGCCAGGGGGGCCAGTGTGAACACTGAAGCTTTCTTT. Amino acid sequence: CARGASVNTEAFF.